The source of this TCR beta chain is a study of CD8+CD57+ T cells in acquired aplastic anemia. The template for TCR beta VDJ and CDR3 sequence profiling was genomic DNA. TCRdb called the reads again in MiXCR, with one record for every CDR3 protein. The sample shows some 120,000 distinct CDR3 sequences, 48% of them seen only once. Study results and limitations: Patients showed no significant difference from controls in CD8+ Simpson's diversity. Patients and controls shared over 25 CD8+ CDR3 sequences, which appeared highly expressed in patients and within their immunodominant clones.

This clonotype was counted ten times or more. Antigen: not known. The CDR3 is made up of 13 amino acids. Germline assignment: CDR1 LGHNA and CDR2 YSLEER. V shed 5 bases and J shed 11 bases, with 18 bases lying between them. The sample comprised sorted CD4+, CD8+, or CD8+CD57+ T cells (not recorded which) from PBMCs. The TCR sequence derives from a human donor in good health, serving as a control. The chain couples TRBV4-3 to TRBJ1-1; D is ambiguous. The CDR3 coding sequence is TGCGCCAGCAGCATACGCCAAACCGGAGGGGCTTTCTTT. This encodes CASSIRQTGGAFF.